Listed below are T cell receptor beta chains from one sample, sequenced in a study of T cell clonotyping in hematopoietic cell transplantation. Profiling relied on immunoSEQ multiplex PCR, and the TCRdb table lists in-frame clones only, not all of them. This table has some 35,000 clones, about 95% appearing once. Sample: peripheral blood mononuclear cells, taken before stem cell transplant. Receptor source: a man aged 35-49 years with chronic myeloid leukemia. Some clones in this sample may be carry-over from other donors' samples. The CDR3 runs from the conserved cysteine through the conserved F or W. Each record gives: D gene, J gene, V gene, clone size, CDR3 protein, CDR3 DNA. A D gene is named only where the DNA matches it firmly. Clone size is not always given. Where it is, it says once, few, many or a class for expanded clones.

TRBD1 TRBJ1-5 TRBV2 NA CASSEGQGKQPQHF TGTGCCAGCAGTGAAGGACAGGGGAAACAGCCCCAGCATTTT
NA TRBJ1-5 TRBV6-1 NA CASIGRFGDNQPQHF TGTGCCAGCATTGGACGGTTTGGAGACAATCAGCCCCAGCATTTT
TRBD1 TRBJ1-1 TRBV7-8 NA CASSSRDRDTEAFF TGTGCCAGCAGCTCGAGGGACAGGGACACTGAAGCTTTCTTT
NA TRBJ2-3 TRBV11-3 NA CASSSFSGADTQYF TGTGCCAGCAGCTCCTTTTCAGGGGCAGATACGCAGTATTTT
TRBD1 TRBJ2-7 TRBV7-9 NA CASSLVTGAASYEQYF TGTGCCAGCAGCTTAGTTACAGGGGCGGCCTCCTACGAGCAGTACTTC
TRBD1 TRBJ1-2 TRBV7-2 NA CASSQGALGYGYTF TGTGCCAGCAGTCAGGGGGCCCTAGGCTATGGCTACACCTTC
TRBD1 TRBJ1-5 TRBV4-1 NA CASSQFGTGGNQPQHF TGCGCCAGCAGCCAATTCGGGACAGGAGGCAATCAGCCCCAGCATTTT
TRBD2 TRBJ2-3 TRBV9 NA CASSSLAGGGTDTQYF TGTGCCAGCAGCTCCCTAGCGGGGGGAGGGACAGATACGCAGTATTTT
NA TRBJ2-4 TRBV28 NA CASSYRARGNIQYF TGTGCCAGCAGTTACAGGGCCCGTGGAAACATTCAGTACTTC
NA TRBJ1-2 TRBV4-2 NA CASSQAARRRGKEIYGYTF TGTGCCAGCAGCCAAGCCGCACGTCGAAGGGGAAAGGAGATCTATGGCTACACCTTC
NA TRBJ1-6 TRBV11-2 NA CASSSYLNSPLHF TGTGCCAGCAGCTCCTACCTGAATTCACCCCTCCACTTT
NA TRBJ1-2 TRBV2 once CATYGTSANYGYTF TGTGCCACCTATGGGACATCCGCTAACTATGGCTACACCTTC
TRBD1 TRBJ2-7 TRBV2 NA CASSRPQGRPYEQYF TGTGCCAGCAGTCGCCCACAGGGGCGTCCCTACGAGCAGTACTTC
NA TRBJ2-7 TRBV7-2 NA CASSLEGRVPYEQYF TGTGCCAGCAGCTTAGAAGGCAGGGTGCCCTACGAGCAGTACTTC
NA TRBJ1-2 TRBV7-6 NA CASSSEWVGEGGGYTF TGTGCCAGCAGCTCAGAGTGGGTAGGGGAGGGAGGAGGCTACACCTTC
NA TRBJ1-1 TRBV30 NA CAWGRGSPNTEAFF TGTGCCTGGGGTAGGGGATCCCCTAACACTGAAGCTTTCTTT
NA TRBJ1-4 TRBV10-3 once CAISESGERTNEKLFF TGTGCCATCAGTGAGTCGGGGGAGAGGACTAATGAAAAACTGTTTTTT
NA TRBJ2-2 TRBV9 NA CASSTLANTGELFF TGTGCCAGCAGCACCTTGGCAAACACCGGGGAGCTGTTTTTT
TRBD1 TRBJ2-6 TRBV7-3 NA CASSEPGQHISGANVLTF TGTGCCAGCAGCGAGCCGGGACAGCATATCTCTGGGGCCAACGTCCTGACTTTC
TRBD2 TRBJ2-5 TRBV30 NA CAWSGYPRRGEETQYF TGTGCCTGGAGTGGATACCCCCGTCGGGGGGAAGAGACCCAGTACTTC
NA TRBJ2-2 TRBV4-3 NA CASSPGPGTGELFF TGCGCCAGCAGCCCGGGCCCTGGTACCGGGGAGCTGTTTTTT
TRBD1 TRBJ2-7 TRBV19 once CATGDPGQGSYEQYF TGTGCCACCGGAGACCCGGGACAGGGCTCCTACGAGCAGTACTTC
NA TRBJ2-3 TRBV15 NA CATSSALGVLDTQYF TGTGCCACCAGCAGCGCGTTAGGGGTCCTAGATACGCAGTATTTT
TRBD1 TRBJ2-7 TRBV27 NA CASSFGTANYEQYF TGTGCCAGCAGTTTCGGGACAGCTAATTACGAGCAGTACTTC
TRBD1 TRBJ2-2 TRBV7-6 NA CASSFHTDDRAATGELFF TGTGCCAGCAGCTTCCATACAGATGACAGGGCAGCCACCGGGGAGCTGTTTTTT
NA TRBJ1-1 TRBV10-1 NA CASSVLLTEAFF TGCGCCAGCAGTGTATTGCTGACTGAAGCTTTCTTT